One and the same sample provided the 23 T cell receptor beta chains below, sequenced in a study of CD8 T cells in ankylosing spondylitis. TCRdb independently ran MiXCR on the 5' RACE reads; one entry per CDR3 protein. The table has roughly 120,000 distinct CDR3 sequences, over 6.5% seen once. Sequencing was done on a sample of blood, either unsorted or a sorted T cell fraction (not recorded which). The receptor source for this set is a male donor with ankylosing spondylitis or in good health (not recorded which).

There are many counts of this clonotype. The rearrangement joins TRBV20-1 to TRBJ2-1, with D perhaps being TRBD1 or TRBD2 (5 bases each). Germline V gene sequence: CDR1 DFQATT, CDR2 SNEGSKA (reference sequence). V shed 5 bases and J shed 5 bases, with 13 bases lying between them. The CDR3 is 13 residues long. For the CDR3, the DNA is TGCAGTGCTTCAGGGAGCCCCAACAATGAGCAGTTCTTC. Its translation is CSASGSPNNEQFF.

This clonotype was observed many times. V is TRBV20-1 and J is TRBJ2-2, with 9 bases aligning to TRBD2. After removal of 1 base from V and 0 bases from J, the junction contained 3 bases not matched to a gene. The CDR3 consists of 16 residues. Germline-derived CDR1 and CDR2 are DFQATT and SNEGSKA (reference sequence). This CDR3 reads CSARVAGETNTGELFF. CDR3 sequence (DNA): TGCAGTGCTAGAGTAGCGGGGGAGACGAACACCGGGGAGCTGTTTTTT.

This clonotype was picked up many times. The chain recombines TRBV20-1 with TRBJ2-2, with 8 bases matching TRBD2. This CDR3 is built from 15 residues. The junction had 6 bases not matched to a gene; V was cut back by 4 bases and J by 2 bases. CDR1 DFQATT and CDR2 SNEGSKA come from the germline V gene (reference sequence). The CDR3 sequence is CSATVSGGNTGELFF. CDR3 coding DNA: TGCAGTGCTACCGTGAGCGGGGGTAACACCGGGGAGCTGTTTTTT.

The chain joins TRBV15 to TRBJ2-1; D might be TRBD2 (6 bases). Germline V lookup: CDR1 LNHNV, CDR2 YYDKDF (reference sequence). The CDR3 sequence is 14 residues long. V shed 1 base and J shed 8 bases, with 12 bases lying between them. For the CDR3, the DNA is TGTGCCACCAGCAGAGTTGGAGGGGACCATGAGCAGTTCTTC. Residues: CATSRVGGDHEQFF. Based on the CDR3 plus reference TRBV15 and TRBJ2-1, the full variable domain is DAMVIQNPRYQVTQFGKPVTLSCSQTLNHNVMYWYQQKSSQAPKLLFHYYDKDFNNEADTPDNFQSRRPNTSFCFLDIRSPGLGDTAMYLCATSRVGGDHEQFFGPGTRLTVL.

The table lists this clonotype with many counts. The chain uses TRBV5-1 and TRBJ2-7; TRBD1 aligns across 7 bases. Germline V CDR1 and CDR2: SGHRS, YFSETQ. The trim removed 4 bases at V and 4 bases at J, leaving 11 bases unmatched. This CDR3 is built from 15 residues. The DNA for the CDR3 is TGCGCCAGCAGCCCAACAGGGGCCAGAATTTACGAGCAGTACTTC. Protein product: CASSPTGARIYEQYF.

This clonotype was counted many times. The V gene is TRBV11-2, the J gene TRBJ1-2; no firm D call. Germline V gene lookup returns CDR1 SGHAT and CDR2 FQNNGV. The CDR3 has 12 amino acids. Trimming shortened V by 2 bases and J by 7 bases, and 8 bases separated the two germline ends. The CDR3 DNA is TGTGCCAGCAGCTTAATAACGGTTGGCTACACCTTC. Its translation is CASSLITVGYTF.

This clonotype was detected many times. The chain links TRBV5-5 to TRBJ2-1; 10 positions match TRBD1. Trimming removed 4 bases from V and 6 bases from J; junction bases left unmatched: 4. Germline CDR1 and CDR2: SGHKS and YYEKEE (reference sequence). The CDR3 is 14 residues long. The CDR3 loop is CASSGRDRGNEQFF. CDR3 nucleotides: TGTGCCAGCAGCGGCCGGGACAGGGGCAATGAGCAGTTCTTC.

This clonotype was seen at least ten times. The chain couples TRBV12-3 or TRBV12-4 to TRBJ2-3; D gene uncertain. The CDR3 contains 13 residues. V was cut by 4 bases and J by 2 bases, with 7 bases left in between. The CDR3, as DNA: TGTGCCAGCAGTTGGGATATCACAGATACGCAGTATTTT. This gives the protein CASSWDITDTQYF.

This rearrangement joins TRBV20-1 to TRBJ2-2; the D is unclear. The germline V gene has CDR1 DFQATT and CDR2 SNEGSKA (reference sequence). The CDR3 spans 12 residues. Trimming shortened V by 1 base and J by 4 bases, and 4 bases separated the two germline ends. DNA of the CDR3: TGCAGTGCTAGAGCACCCACCGGGGAGCTGTTTTTT. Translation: CSARAPTGELFF.

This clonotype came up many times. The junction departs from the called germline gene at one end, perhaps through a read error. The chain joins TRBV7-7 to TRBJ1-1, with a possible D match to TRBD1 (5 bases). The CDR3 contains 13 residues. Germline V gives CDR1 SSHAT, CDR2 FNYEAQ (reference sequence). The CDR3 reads CASSLQEGTEAFF. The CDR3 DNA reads TGTGCTAGCAGCTTACAGGAGGGCACTGAAGCTTTCTTT.

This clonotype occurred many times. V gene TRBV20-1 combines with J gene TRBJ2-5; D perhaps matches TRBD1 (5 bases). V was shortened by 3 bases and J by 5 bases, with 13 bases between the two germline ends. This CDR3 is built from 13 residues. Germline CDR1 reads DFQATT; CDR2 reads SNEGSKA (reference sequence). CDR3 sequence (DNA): TGCAGTGCTAGGCGGCAGGGTTTGGAGACCCAGTACTTC. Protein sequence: CSARRQGLETQYF.

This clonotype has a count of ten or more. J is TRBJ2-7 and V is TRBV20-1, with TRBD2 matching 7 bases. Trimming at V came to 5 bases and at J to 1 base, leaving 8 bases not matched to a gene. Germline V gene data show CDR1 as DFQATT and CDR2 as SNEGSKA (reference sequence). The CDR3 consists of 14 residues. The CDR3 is CSAVWGGNSYEQYF. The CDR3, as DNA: TGCAGTGCTGTTTGGGGGGGGAATTCCTACGAGCAGTACTTC.

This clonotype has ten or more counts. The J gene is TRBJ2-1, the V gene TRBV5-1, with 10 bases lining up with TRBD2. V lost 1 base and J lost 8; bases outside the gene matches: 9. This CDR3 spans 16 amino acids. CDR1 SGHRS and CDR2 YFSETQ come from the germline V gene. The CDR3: CASSLSLAGVFDEQFF. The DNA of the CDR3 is TGCGCCAGCAGCTTGTCGCTAGCGGGAGTATTCGATGAGCAGTTCTTC. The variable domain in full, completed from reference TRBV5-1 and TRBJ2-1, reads KAGVTQTPRYLIKTRGQQVTLSCSPISGHRSVSWYQQTPGQGLQFLFEYFSETQRNKGNFPGRFSGRQFSNSRSEMNVSTLELGDSALYLCASSLSLAGVFDEQFFGPGTRLTVL.

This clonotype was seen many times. CDR3 sequence: CASSFVESDKEYF. The CDR3 DNA follows: TGTGCCAGCAGCTTCGTCGAATCGGACAAAGAGTACTTC. V usage is TRBV7-9 and J usage is TRBJ2-5, with D possibly being TRBD1 (5 bases). Germline V gene sequence: CDR1 SEHNR, CDR2 FQNEAQ (reference sequence). Trimming removed 3 bases from V and 12 bases from J, with 17 bases in between. There are 13 residues in the CDR3.

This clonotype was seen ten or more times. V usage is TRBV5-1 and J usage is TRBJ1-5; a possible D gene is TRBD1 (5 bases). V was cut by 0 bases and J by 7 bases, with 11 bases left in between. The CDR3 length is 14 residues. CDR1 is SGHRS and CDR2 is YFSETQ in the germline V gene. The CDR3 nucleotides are TGCGCCAGCAGCTTGGCCCAGGGCGGGCAGCCCCAGCATTTT. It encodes CASSLAQGGQPQHF.

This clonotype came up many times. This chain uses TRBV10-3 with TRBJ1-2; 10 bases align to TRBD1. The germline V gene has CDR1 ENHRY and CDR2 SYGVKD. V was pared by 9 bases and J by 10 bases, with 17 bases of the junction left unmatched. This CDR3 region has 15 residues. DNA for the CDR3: TGTGCCATTCCTTCTCCGACAGGGGGCGCAGGCTTCTACACCTTC. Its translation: CAIPSPTGGAGFYTF.

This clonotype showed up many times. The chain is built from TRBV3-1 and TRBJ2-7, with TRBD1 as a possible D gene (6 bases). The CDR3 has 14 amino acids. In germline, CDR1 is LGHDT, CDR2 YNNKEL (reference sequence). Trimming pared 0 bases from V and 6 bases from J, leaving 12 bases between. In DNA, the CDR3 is TGTGCCAGCAGCCAAGACAGGGGTTGTTGCGAGCAGTACTTC. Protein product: CASSQDRGCCEQYF.

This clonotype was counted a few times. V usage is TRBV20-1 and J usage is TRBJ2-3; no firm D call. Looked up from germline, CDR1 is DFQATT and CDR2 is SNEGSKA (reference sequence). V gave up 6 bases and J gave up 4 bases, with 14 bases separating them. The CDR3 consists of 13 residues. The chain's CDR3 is CSARTGYADTQYF. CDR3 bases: TGCAGTGCAAGGACCGGGTACGCAGATACGCAGTATTTT.

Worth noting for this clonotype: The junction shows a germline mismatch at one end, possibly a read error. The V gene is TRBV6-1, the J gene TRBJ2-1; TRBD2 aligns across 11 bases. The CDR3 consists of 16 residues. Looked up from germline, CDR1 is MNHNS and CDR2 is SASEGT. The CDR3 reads CTSSGSGGASYNEQFF. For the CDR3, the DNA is TGTACCAGCAGCGGTAGCGGGGGGGCATCCTACAATGAGCAGTTCTTC.

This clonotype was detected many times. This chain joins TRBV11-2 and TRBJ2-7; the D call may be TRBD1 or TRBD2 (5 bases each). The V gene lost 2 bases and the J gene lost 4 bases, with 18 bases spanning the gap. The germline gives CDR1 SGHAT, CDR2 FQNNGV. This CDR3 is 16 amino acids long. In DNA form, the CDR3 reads TGTGCCAGCAGCTTAAACCCCTCCGGGACGGAATACGAGCAGTACTTC. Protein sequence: CASSLNPSGTEYEQYF.

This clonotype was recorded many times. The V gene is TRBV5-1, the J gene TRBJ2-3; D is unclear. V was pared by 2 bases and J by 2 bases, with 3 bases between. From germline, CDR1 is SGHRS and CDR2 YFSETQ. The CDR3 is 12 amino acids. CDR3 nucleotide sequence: TGCGCCAGCAGCTTCACCACAGATACGCAGTATTTT. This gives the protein CASSFTTDTQYF.

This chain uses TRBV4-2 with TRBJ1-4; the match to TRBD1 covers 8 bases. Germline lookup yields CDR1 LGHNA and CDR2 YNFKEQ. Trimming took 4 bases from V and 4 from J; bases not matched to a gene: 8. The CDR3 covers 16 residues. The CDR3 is CASSRTNRGVNEKLFF. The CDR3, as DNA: TGTGCCAGCAGCCGAACGAACAGGGGGGTTAATGAAAAACTGTTTTTT.

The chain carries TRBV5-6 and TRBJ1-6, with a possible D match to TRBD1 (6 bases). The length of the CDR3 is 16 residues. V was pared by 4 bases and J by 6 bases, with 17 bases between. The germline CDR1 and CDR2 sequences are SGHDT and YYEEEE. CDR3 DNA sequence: TGTGCCAGCAGCATAACCGGGACACCGACTAATTCACCCCTCCACTTT. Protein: CASSITGTPTNSPLHF. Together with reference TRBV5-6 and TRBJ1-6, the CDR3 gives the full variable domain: DAGVTQSPTHLIKTRGQQVTLRCSPKSGHDTVSWYQQALGQGPQFIFQYYEEEERQRGNFPDRFSGHQFPNYSSELNVNALLLGDSALYLCASSITGTPTNSPLHFGNGTRLTVT.